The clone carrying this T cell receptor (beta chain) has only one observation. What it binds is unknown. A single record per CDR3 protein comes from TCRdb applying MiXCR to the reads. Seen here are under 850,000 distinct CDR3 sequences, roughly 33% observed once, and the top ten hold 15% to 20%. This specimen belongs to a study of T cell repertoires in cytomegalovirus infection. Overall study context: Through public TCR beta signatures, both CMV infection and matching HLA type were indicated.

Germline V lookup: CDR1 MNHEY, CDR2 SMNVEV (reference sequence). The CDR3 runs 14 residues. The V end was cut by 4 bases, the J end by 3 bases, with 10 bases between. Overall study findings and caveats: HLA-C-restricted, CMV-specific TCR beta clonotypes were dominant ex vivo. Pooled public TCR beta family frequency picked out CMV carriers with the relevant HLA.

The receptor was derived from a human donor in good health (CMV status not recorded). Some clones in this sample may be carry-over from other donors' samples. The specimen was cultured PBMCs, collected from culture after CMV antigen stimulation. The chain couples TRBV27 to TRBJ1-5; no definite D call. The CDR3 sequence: CASSSAANNQPQHF. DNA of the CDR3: TGTGCCAGCAGTTCGGCAGCAAACAATCAGCCCCAGCATTTT.